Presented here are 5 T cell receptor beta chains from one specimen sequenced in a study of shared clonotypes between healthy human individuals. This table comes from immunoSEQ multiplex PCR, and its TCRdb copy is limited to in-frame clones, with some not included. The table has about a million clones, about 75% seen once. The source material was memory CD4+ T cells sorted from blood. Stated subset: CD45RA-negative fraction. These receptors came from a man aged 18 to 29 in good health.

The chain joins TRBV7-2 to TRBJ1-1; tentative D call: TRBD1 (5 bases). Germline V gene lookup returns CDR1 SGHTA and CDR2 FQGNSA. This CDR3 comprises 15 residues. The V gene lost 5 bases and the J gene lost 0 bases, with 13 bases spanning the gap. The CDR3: CASSPARGLNTEAFF. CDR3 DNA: TGTGCCAGCAGCCCGGCCCGGGGACTGAACACTGAAGCTTTCTTT.

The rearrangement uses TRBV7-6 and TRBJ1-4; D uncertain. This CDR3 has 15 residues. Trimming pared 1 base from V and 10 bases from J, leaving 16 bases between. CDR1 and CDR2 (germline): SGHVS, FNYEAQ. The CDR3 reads CASSLVIGTGGKLFF. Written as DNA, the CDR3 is TGTGCCAGCAGCTTAGTAATTGGCACTGGCGGAAAACTGTTTTTT.

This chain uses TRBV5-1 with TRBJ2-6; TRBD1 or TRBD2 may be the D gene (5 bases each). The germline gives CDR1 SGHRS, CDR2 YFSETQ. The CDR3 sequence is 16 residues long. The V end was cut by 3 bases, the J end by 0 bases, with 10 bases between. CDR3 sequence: CASSWDGSSGANVLTF. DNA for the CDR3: TGCGCCAGCAGCTGGGACGGTAGCTCTGGGGCCAACGTCCTGACTTTC.

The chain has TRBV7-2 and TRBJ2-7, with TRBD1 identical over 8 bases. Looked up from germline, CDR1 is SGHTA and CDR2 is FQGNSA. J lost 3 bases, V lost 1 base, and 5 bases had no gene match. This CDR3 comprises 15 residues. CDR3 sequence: CASSLDGTGLYEQYF. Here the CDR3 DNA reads TGTGCCAGCAGCTTAGACGGGACAGGACTCTACGAGCAGTACTTC.

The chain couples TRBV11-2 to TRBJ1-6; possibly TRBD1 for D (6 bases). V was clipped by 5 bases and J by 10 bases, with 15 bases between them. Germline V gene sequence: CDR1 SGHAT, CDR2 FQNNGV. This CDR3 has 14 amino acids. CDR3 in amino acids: CASSLGQRRSPLHF. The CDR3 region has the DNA TGTGCCAGCAGCCTCGGACAGCGACGATCACCCCTCCACTTT.